The next 14 T cell receptor beta chains were all read from a single sample in a study of shared clonotypes between healthy human individuals. Repertoires were generated with immunoSEQ multiplex PCR, while TCRdb's copy carries only in-frame clones and drops some. The sample contains 2.3 million or so clones, approximately 93% of which appear only once. Sequencing was carried out using naive CD4+ T cells from PBMCs. Described subset: CD45RA+ positively selected. The source of these receptors is a man aged 18 to 35 in good health. Some clones in this sample may be carry-over from other donors' samples.

This clone showed up just once. The J gene is TRBJ1-2, the V gene TRBV28; D ambiguous. Germline V gene lookup returns CDR1 MDHEN and CDR2 SYDVKM. The germline V and J ends were trimmed by 3 bases and 2 bases, with 16 bases remaining between them. CDR3 length: 16 residues. CDR3 loop: CASSLFEGRPNYGYTF. The CDR3 nucleotides are TGTGCCAGCAGTTTGTTCGAAGGGAGGCCCAACTATGGCTACACCTTC.

This clone appeared a single time. V is TRBV18 and J is TRBJ1-2; 7 positions agree with TRBD1. The CDR3 consists of 15 residues. V shed 0 bases and J 3 bases; nucleotides not matched to a gene: 4. In germline, CDR1 is KGHSH, CDR2 LQKENI. The CDR3 spells CASSPPQTGDYGYTF. CDR3 in DNA: TGTGCCAGCTCACCACCTCAAACAGGGGACTATGGCTACACCTTC.

V and J are TRBV19 and TRBJ1-3; D is perhaps TRBD1 (6 bases). The ends were cut back, 3 bases at V and 2 bases at J, with 8 bases in the middle. This CDR3 spans 14 amino acids. Germline values: CDR1 LNHDA, CDR2 SQIVND (reference sequence). CDR3 residues: CASSMPGAGNTIYF. For the CDR3, the DNA is TGTGCCAGTAGTATGCCAGGGGCTGGAAACACCATATATTTT.

This chain links TRBV9 with TRBJ1-2, with D hard to call. Trimming pared 0 bases from V and 3 bases from J, leaving 12 bases between. The CDR3 runs to 15 residues. Germline V gene data show CDR1 as SGDLS and CDR2 as YYNGEE. The CDR3, as DNA: TGTGCCAGCAGCGTAGGTGACGGCGGGGACTATGGCTACACCTTC. Amino acid sequence: CASSVGDGGDYGYTF.

The chain combines TRBV18 with TRBJ1-2, with a tentative D call TRBD1 (5 bases). CDR3 length equals 16 residues. Germline V gene data show CDR1 as KGHSH and CDR2 as LQKENI. V was pared by 3 bases and J by 0 bases, with 14 bases between. In nucleotides, the CDR3 is TGTGCCAGCTCACCCGGGCGGGGGAAAGCTAACTATGGCTACACCTTC. Amino acids: CASSPGRGKANYGYTF.

The chain employs TRBV7-2 and TRBJ2-3, with D unclear. The CDR3 consists of 15 residues. Germline V gene data show CDR1 as SGHTA and CDR2 as FQGNSA. The V end lost 5 bases, the J end lost 2 bases, and 14 bases lay between the germline ends. CDR3 DNA: TGTGCCAGCAGCCCGACCCCTATACCCACAGATACGCAGTATTTT. Its translation is CASSPTPIPTDTQYF.

This sequence joins TRBV12-5 and TRBJ2-1; 10 bases agree with TRBD2. The V segment lost 3 bases and the J segment 5 bases; nucleotides outside the gene matches: 7. The CDR3 consists of 16 residues. The germline V gene encodes CDR1 LGHNT and CDR2 FRNRAP. For the CDR3, the DNA is TGTGCTAGTGGTTTTCCTTTAGCGGGAGGTCACAATGAGCAGTTCTTC. It translates to CASGFPLAGGHNEQFF.

J is TRBJ2-1 and V is TRBV15, with D perhaps TRBD1 or TRBD2 (5 bases each). Germline CDR1 is LNHNV and CDR2 is YYDKDF (reference sequence). Trimming stripped 4 bases from V and 6 bases from J, with 10 bases between. This CDR3 comprises 13 residues. DNA of the CDR3: TGTGCCACCAGCACGGGACGGCCCAATGAGCAGTTCTTC. Translated: CATSTGRPNEQFF.

V and J are TRBV2 and TRBJ2-7; TRBD1 matches at 7 bases. Trimming cost V 7 bases and J 12 bases; bases outside gene matches: 9. CDR1 is SNHLY and CDR2 is FYNNEI in the germline V gene. This CDR3 has 11 amino acids. CDR3 protein: CASTIDRDRYF. CDR3 in DNA: TGTGCCAGCACCATCGACAGGGACCGGTACTTC.

The J gene is TRBJ1-4, the V gene TRBV19, with 7 bases aligning to TRBD1. Per germline, CDR1 LNHDA and CDR2 SQIVND (reference sequence). J was trimmed by 8 bases and V by 4 bases; bases with no gene match: 7. CDR3 length equals 14 residues. The CDR3 DNA is TGTGCCAGTAGTACGACAGGGTCTATGGAAAAACTGTTTTTT. This encodes CASSTTGSMEKLFF.

The chain employs TRBV18 and TRBJ1-1; no clear D gene. The ends were cut back, 2 bases at V and 5 bases at J, with 9 bases in the middle. The CDR3 is 13 residues long. Germline loops: CDR1 KGHSH, CDR2 LQKENI. This chain's CDR3 is CASSPGWETEAFF. The CDR3 nucleotides read TGTGCCAGCTCACCAGGGTGGGAGACTGAAGCTTTCTTT. Full variable domain (rest looked up from reference TRBV18 and TRBJ1-1): NAGVMQNPRHLVRRRGQEARLRCSPMKGHSHVYWYRQLPEEGLKFMVYLQKENIIDESGMPKERFSAEFPKEGPSILRIQQVVRGDSAAYFCASSPGWETEAFFGQGTRLTVV.

The table lists this clone with a count of one. The rearrangement uses TRBV5-4 and TRBJ2-5; D is unclear. Trimming pared 6 bases from V and 5 bases from J, leaving 17 bases between. Germline CDR1 SGHNT, CDR2 YYREEE (reference sequence). This CDR3 is built from 14 residues. The CDR3 is CASIAGPKGETQYF. The CDR3 DNA sequence: TGTGCCAGCATAGCCGGGCCCAAAGGGGAGACCCAGTACTTC.

CDR3 sequence (DNA): TGTGCCAGCAGTCCGGACAGAACCTATGGCTACACCTTC. Residues: CASSPDRTYGYTF. V is TRBV7-2 and J is TRBJ1-2; tentatively, D is TRBD1 (6 bases). The CDR3 consists of 13 residues. Germline-derived CDR1 and CDR2 are SGHTA and FQGNSA. With 6 bases removed from V and 4 bases from J, the gap between germline ends came to 12 bases.

The chain joins TRBV5-4 to TRBJ2-5; 8 nucleotides agree with TRBD1. V was clipped by 4 bases and J by 3 bases; unmatched bases: 8. The CDR3 is 15 residues long. Germline V gene lookup returns CDR1 SGHNT and CDR2 YYREEE (reference sequence). CDR3 nucleotide sequence: TGTGCCAGCAGCAACGACAGGGGCGGGAAAGAGACCCAGTACTTC. Protein: CASSNDRGGKETQYF. Filled out from reference TRBV5-4 and TRBJ2-5, the complete variable domain reads ETGVTQSPTHLIKTRGQQVTLRCSSQSGHNTVSWYQQALGQGPQFIFQYYREEENGRGNFPPRFSGLQFPNYSSELNVNALELDDSALYLCASSNDRGGKETQYFGPGTRLLVL.